One and the same sample provided the 15 T cell receptor beta chains below, sequenced in a study of T-cell memory formation after mild COVID-19. TCRdb used MiXCR to reprocess the 5' RACE reads, holding one entry per CDR3 protein. This sample yields hundreds of thousands of distinct CDR3 sequences, of which more than 15% are seen a single time; 9.5% to 15% belongs to the top ten. The sequenced material came from PBMCs or a T cell subset sorted from them (not recorded which). The receptors originated from an adult woman who had mild COVID-19 (a few samples of this study predate the infection). Cell type and time point are not known.

This clonotype was seen a few times. This chain links TRBV6-2 or TRBV6-3 with TRBJ2-7, with 9 bases that match TRBD2. CDR3 size: 15 residues. V trimming: 7 bases; J trimming: 2 bases; junction bases outside the gene matches: 9. CDR1 is MNHEY and CDR2 is SVGEGT in the germline V gene. CDR3 nucleotide sequence: TGTGCCAGCACTCGGGAGCTAGCGGGACCCTACGAGCAGTACTTC. Residues: CASTRELAGPYEQYF.

Ten or more counts support this clonotype. This chain connects TRBV12-3 or TRBV12-4 to TRBJ2-2, with D tentatively TRBD1 (5 bases). This CDR3 has 14 amino acids. Trimming took off 6 bases at V and 1 base at J, with 9 bases between the two ends. Here the CDR3 DNA reads TGTGCCAGCAGGTCTCAGGGGAACACCGGGGAGCTGTTTTTT. This encodes CASRSQGNTGELFF.

This sequence joins TRBV7-9 and TRBJ2-7; 7 bases fit TRBD1. The CDR3 covers 15 residues. CDR1 and CDR2 from the germline V gene are SEHNR and FQNEAQ (reference sequence). The trim removed 0 bases at V and 2 bases at J, leaving 4 bases unmatched. Here the CDR3 reads CASSLASRGTYEQYF. For the CDR3, the DNA is TGTGCCAGCAGCTTAGCTTCCAGGGGGACCTACGAGCAGTACTTC. The entire variable domain, with the rest obtained from reference TRBV7-9 and TRBJ2-7, is as follows: DTGVSQNPRHKITKRGQNVTFRCDPISEHNRLYWYRQTLGQGPEFLTYFQNEAQLEKSRLLSDRFSAERPKGSFSTLEIQRTEQGDSAMYLCASSLASRGTYEQYFGPGTRLTVT.

This clonotype was seen many times. The rearrangement uses TRBV7-9 and TRBJ1-6; 7 bases map to TRBD1. Germline-derived CDR1 and CDR2 are SEHNR and FQNEAQ (reference sequence). The J segment lost 0 bases and the V segment lost 6 bases, leaving 5 bases of the junction unmatched. This CDR3 comprises 16 residues. The CDR3 here is CASSRQGSSYNSPLHF. CDR3 nucleotide sequence: TGTGCCAGCAGTCGACAGGGAAGCTCCTATAATTCACCCCTCCACTTT.

This clonotype was seen a few times. V is TRBV27 and J is TRBJ2-4; TRBD1 or TRBD2 may be the D gene (5 bases each). CDR1 is MNHEY, CDR2 SMNVEV, per germline (reference sequence). Trimming stripped 4 bases from V and 0 bases from J, with 22 bases between. This CDR3 is built from 19 residues. CDR3 amino acids: CASSYLYDRDGIAKNIQYF. CDR3 DNA: TGTGCCAGCAGTTACCTCTATGACCGGGACGGTATAGCCAAAAACATTCAGTACTTC.

The chain links TRBV20-1 to TRBJ2-7; 8 bases align to TRBD1. The germline V gene encodes CDR1 DFQATT and CDR2 SNEGSKA (reference sequence). V was clipped by 6 bases and J by 7 bases; unmatched bases: 8. The CDR3 sequence is 12 residues long. CDR3 loop: CSAELTGAEQYF. The CDR3 nucleotides are TGCAGTGCCGAACTGACAGGGGCTGAGCAGTACTTC.

The V call is TRBV12-3 or TRBV12-4, the J call TRBJ2-3; D is possibly TRBD1 (5 bases). The CDR3 sequence is 15 residues long. Trimming took 0 bases from V and 6 from J, leaving 13 bases between them. In nucleotides, the CDR3 is TGTGCCAGCAGTTTAGCGGGGCAAGAATCGGATACGCAGTATTTT. It yields the protein CASSLAGQESDTQYF.

This clonotype came up a few times. The CDR3 spells CASSLGSLLTRTEAFF. CDR3 DNA: TGCGCCAGCAGCTTGGGGTCACTCCTTACGAGGACTGAAGCTTTCTTT. The chain combines TRBV5-1 with TRBJ1-1, with D hard to call. V lost 0 bases to trimming and J lost 5 bases, with 17 bases between them. CDR1 and CDR2 (germline): SGHRS, YFSETQ. The CDR3 has 16 amino acids.

This clonotype was observed a handful of times. The J gene is TRBJ1-1, the V gene TRBV7-8; a weak D match, TRBD1 (6 bases). This CDR3 region has 15 residues. Germline loops: CDR1 SGHVS, CDR2 FQNEAQ. The V end was cut by 1 base, the J end by 3 bases, with 12 bases between. This CDR3 reads CASSLGRGEDTEAFF. In DNA, the CDR3 is TGTGCCAGCAGCTTAGGTAGGGGGGAGGACACTGAAGCTTTCTTT.

This sequence joins TRBV2 and TRBJ2-4, with D maybe TRBD2 (6 bases). Germline loops: CDR1 SNHLY, CDR2 FYNNEI. The V end was cut by 6 bases, the J end by 15 bases, with 15 bases between. CDR3 length: 11 amino acids. CDR3 region: CASSYGGLVYF. The CDR3 nucleotides read TGTGCCAGCAGCTATGGGGGGTTAGTGTACTTC.

V and J are TRBV7-6 and TRBJ1-1, with D perhaps matching TRBD1 (5 bases). CDR1 SGHVS and CDR2 FNYEAQ come from the germline V gene. The CDR3 has 20 amino acids. V was cut by 5 bases and J by 0 bases, with 28 bases left in between. The CDR3 spells CASSPSALGPRGSMNTEAFF. The CDR3 region has the DNA TGTGCCAGCAGCCCCAGCGCTTTGGGTCCTAGGGGAAGCATGAACACTGAAGCTTTCTTT.

This chain connects TRBV11-1 to TRBJ1-1; 9 nucleotides line up with TRBD1. CDR3 length equals 13 residues. V shed 4 bases, J shed 6 bases, and the junction held 3 bases outside the gene matches. Germline values: CDR1 SGHAT, CDR2 FQDESV (reference sequence). CDR3 sequence: CASSWDREAEAFF. The CDR3 nucleotides are TGTGCCAGCAGCTGGGACAGGGAAGCTGAAGCTTTCTTT.

This clonotype was observed a handful of times. The chain employs TRBV24-1 and TRBJ2-7; 11 nucleotides agree with TRBD2. Trimming at V came to 5 bases and at J to 6 bases, leaving 11 bases not matched to a gene. The CDR3 runs 16 residues. Germline CDR1 reads KGHDR; CDR2 reads SFDVKD. CDR3 residues: CATSASSTSGAGEQYF. Here the CDR3 DNA reads TGTGCCACCAGTGCCAGCTCGACTAGCGGGGCGGGCGAGCAGTACTTC.

This chain joins TRBV3-1 and TRBJ1-2; weak D call: TRBD1 (5 bases). The length of the CDR3 is 15 residues. Germline loops: CDR1 LGHDT, CDR2 YNNKEL (reference sequence). Trimming cost V 1 base and J 5 bases, with 14 bases left between them. CDR3 sequence reads: CASSQAGPSSYGYTF. Written as DNA, the CDR3 is TGTGCCAGCAGCCAAGCGGGGCCCTCCTCGTATGGCTACACCTTC.

The chain joins TRBV7-9 to TRBJ2-3; TRBD1 might be the D (5 bases). Germline V gene lookup returns CDR1 SEHNR and CDR2 FQNEAQ (reference sequence). This CDR3 spans 15 amino acids. Deletions cut 1 base from V and 11 bases from J, with 19 bases between. CDR3 in amino acids: CASSLVRDSTFMQYF. CDR3 nucleotide sequence: TGTGCCAGCAGCTTAGTCCGAGACAGTACCTTTATGCAGTATTTT.